These 5 T cell receptor beta chains were all obtained from the same sample, sequenced in a study of blood T cell repertoires in COVID-19. Sequenced by immunoSEQ multiplex PCR; TCRdb stores in-frame clones only, minus some. The sample lists about 180,000 clones, about 88% seen once, with 2% to 2.5% in the top ten. Sequencing input: PBMCs or T cells enriched from blood (not recorded which). The receptor set was obtained from a woman between 35 and 50 years old with acute COVID-19.

The chain has TRBV19 and TRBJ2-3; D is possibly TRBD1 (5 bases). This CDR3 contains 15 residues. Trimming removed 3 bases from V and 1 base from J, with 11 bases in between. Germline CDR1 LNHDA, CDR2 SQIVND (reference sequence). In nucleotides, the CDR3 is TGTGCCAGTAGTATTAGCAGGGCGGGCACAGATACGCAGTATTTT. It encodes CASSISRAGTDTQYF.

The chain links TRBV28 to TRBJ2-7, with 7 nucleotides matching TRBD1. J lost 1 base, V lost 2 bases, and 5 bases had no gene match. This CDR3 has 15 amino acids. Germline CDR1 is MDHEN and CDR2 is SYDVKM. The CDR3 spells CASSLIRGQSYEQYF. DNA for the CDR3: TGTGCCAGCAGTTTAATTCGGGGACAGTCCTACGAGCAGTACTTC.

This chain joins TRBV5-1 and TRBJ2-3; the match to TRBD1 covers 8 bases. CDR3 length: 15 residues. Per the germline V gene, CDR1 is SGHRS and CDR2 is YFSETQ. V lost 3 bases and J lost 4; bases outside the gene matches: 7. CDR3: CASSWVTGVADTQYF. CDR3 nucleotides: TGCGCCAGCAGCTGGGTGACAGGGGTCGCAGATACGCAGTATTTT.

V and J are TRBV29-1 and TRBJ2-2; tentative D call: TRBD2 (6 bases). V lost 7 bases and J lost 4, with 13 bases in between. The CDR3 length is 13 residues. Per the germline V gene, CDR1 is SQVTM and CDR2 is ANQGSEA. Here the CDR3 reads CSGLGRSTGELFF. The CDR3 DNA follows: TGCAGCGGACTAGGTCGTAGCACCGGGGAGCTGTTTTTT.

The chain uses TRBV7-2 and TRBJ2-1; 8 bases line up with TRBD2. The CDR3 totals 14 residues. The germline CDR1 and CDR2 sequences are SGHTA and FQGNSA. V shed 5 bases and J 7 bases; nucleotides not matched to a gene: 7. CDR3 loop: CASSPQRELNEQFF. Here the CDR3 DNA reads TGTGCCAGCAGCCCTCAGCGGGAGTTAAATGAGCAGTTCTTC.